These 23 T cell receptor beta chains originate from one sample sequenced in a study of control samples from healthy donors and cancer patients. This table comes from immunoSEQ multiplex PCR, and its TCRdb copy is limited to in-frame clones, with some not included. In the table there are 190,000 or so clones, 85% to 95% of which are singletons. Sequencing was done on a sample of blood. All receptors derive from a man in his late teens or twenties in good health.

V is TRBV2 and J is TRBJ1-2; the D gene is possibly TRBD1 (6 bases). Trimming shortened V by 7 bases and J by 3 bases, and 12 bases separated the two germline ends. Germline V gives CDR1 SNHLY, CDR2 FYNNEI. The CDR3 has 13 residues. In nucleotides, the CDR3 is TGTGCCAGCAACAGGGTTTTAGACTATGGCTACACCTTC. This translates into CASNRVLDYGYTF.

The chain is built from TRBV11-2 and TRBJ1-3, with D tentatively TRBD1 (6 bases). The germline gives CDR1 SGHAT, CDR2 FQNNGV. The V end was cut by 4 bases, the J end by 1 base, with 14 bases between. The CDR3 is 16 residues long. The CDR3 coding sequence is TGTGCCAGCAGCTCCTTAGGGGGGCTATCTGGAAACACCATATATTTT. It encodes CASSSLGGLSGNTIYF.

The chain has TRBV5-6 and TRBJ1-1, with D unclear. CDR1 and CDR2 (germline): SGHDT, YYEEEE. V lost 0 bases, J lost 1 base, and 7 bases lay in between. The CDR3 runs 14 residues. The CDR3 is CASSLAGGNTEAFF. CDR3 in DNA: TGTGCCAGCAGCTTGGCCGGTGGGAACACTGAAGCTTTCTTT.

The chain joins TRBV5-1 to TRBJ2-3; D remains unclear. The CDR3 is 13 amino acids. Germline assignment: CDR1 SGHRS and CDR2 YFSETQ. V gave up 0 bases and J gave up 5 bases, with 7 bases separating them. The CDR3 nucleotides are TGCGCCAGCAGCTTGGCCTTGCGAGATACGCAGTATTTT. Translated, it gives CASSLALRDTQYF.

The chain has TRBV29-1 and TRBJ2-7, with TRBD2 matching over 10 bases. The germline CDR1 and CDR2 sequences are SQVTM and ANQGSEA. The CDR3 covers 15 residues. The V gene end was trimmed by 7 bases and the J gene end by 2 bases; junction bases not matched to a gene: 11. CDR3 nucleotides: TGCAGCGCTTCTACTAGCGGGGACGCCGCCTACGAGCAGTACTTC. This codes for CSASTSGDAAYEQYF.

V usage is TRBV18 and J usage is TRBJ2-7, with 9 bases matching TRBD1. The CDR3 has 16 amino acids. The trim removed 2 bases at V and 3 bases at J, leaving 8 bases unmatched. The V gene's germline CDR1 is KGHSH and CDR2 LQKENI. CDR3 in DNA: TGTGCCAGCTCACCATTGGGACAGGGAAATGACTACGAGCAGTACTTC. Protein: CASSPLGQGNDYEQYF.

The J gene is TRBJ2-7, the V gene TRBV14, with 7 positions matching TRBD1. V shed 1 base and J 0 bases; nucleotides not matched to a gene: 6. The germline CDR1 and CDR2 sequences are SGHDN and FVKESK. The CDR3 consists of 16 residues. The CDR3, as DNA: TGTGCCAGCAGCCAAGTTTTCGGGACAGTCTCCTACGAGCAGTACTTC. Translation: CASSQVFGTVSYEQYF.

The chain combines TRBV18 with TRBJ2-3; 10 nucleotides align to TRBD1. Trimming cost V 3 bases and J 3 bases; bases outside gene matches: 6. The CDR3 covers 16 residues. The germline V gene has CDR1 KGHSH and CDR2 LQKENI. The CDR3: CASSPPRDRGTDTQYF. The CDR3 DNA follows: TGTGCCAGCTCACCGCCTAGGGACAGGGGAACAGATACGCAGTATTTT.

CDR3 DNA: TGTGCCAGCAGCCCTCATAGCGGGGGGAGCACAGATACGCAGTATTTT. This gives the protein CASSPHSGGSTDTQYF. This chain joins TRBV3-1 (or the pseudogene TRBV3-2) and TRBJ2-3; 10 positions match TRBD2. CDR1 and CDR2 (germline): LGHDT, YNNKEL (reference sequence). V shed 4 bases, J shed 0 bases, and the junction held 4 bases outside the gene matches. The CDR3 loop spans 16 amino acids.

The chain is built from TRBV25-1 and TRBJ2-2; TRBD1 matches 7 bases. The CDR3 is 15 amino acids. Germline CDR1 MGHDK, CDR2 SYGVNS. J gave up 3 bases and V 6 bases, and 7 bases lay outside the gene matches. Here the CDR3 DNA reads TGTGCCAGCAGAGGGGGACAGTACGACACCGGGGAGCTGTTTTTT. Protein product: CASRGGQYDTGELFF.

The chain joins TRBV7-9 to TRBJ1-2; TRBD1 aligns across 9 bases. V dropped 5 bases and J dropped 7; count of bases not matched to a gene: 17. The CDR3 is 17 amino acids. Germline lookup yields CDR1 SEHNR and CDR2 FQNEAQ (reference sequence). The CDR3 protein is CASSPEGGQGSLFGYTF. The CDR3 DNA follows: TGTGCCAGCAGCCCGGAGGGGGGACAGGGAAGTCTTTTTGGCTACACCTTC.

This chain uses TRBV4-1 with TRBJ1-2; D remains ambiguous. The CDR3 has 14 residues. The V gene's germline CDR1 is MGHRA and CDR2 YSYEKL. V dropped 4 bases and J dropped 2 bases, with 11 bases sitting between them. The CDR3 nucleotides read TGCGCCAGCAGCCGCGCGGCAGCCAACTATGGCTACACCTTC. Protein sequence: CASSRAAANYGYTF.

Concerning this clone: The same CDR3 can be traced to other DNA sequences in this sample. The genes are TRBV7-9 and TRBJ1-2; D ambiguous. The CDR3 spans 14 residues. Trimming took off 2 bases at V and 4 bases at J, with 11 bases between the two ends. CDR1 SEHNR and CDR2 FQNEAQ come from the germline V gene (reference sequence). The CDR3 bases are TGTGCCAGCAGCTTAAAGGGAGGAGGCTATGGCTACACCTTC. Its protein product is CASSLKGGGYGYTF.

The CDR3 nucleotides read TGTGCCAGCAGCGCGGAAGTAACAGGGGACACTGAAGCTTTCTTT. Translated, it gives CASSAEVTGDTEAFF. The chain links TRBV7-3 to TRBJ1-1; 7 bases align to TRBD1. V gave up 5 bases and J gave up 3 bases; unmatched junction bases: 9. Germline V gene data show CDR1 as SGHTA and CDR2 as FQGTGA. The CDR3 runs to 15 residues.

The chain joins TRBV30 to TRBJ2-6; D unclear. Germline V gene data show CDR1 as GTSNPN and CDR2 as SVGIG (reference sequence). V was clipped by 4 bases and J by 0 bases, with 7 bases between them. The CDR3 extends over 14 amino acids. The CDR3 DNA sequence: TGTGCCTGGACCGTAAGCTCTGGGGCCAACGTCCTGACTTTC. Translation gives CAWTVSSGANVLTF.

This chain connects TRBV15 to TRBJ2-1, with 8 bases matching TRBD1. The V gene end was trimmed by 0 bases and the J gene end by 8 bases; junction bases not matched to a gene: 3. The V gene's germline CDR1 is LNHNV and CDR2 YYDKDF (reference sequence). The CDR3 is made up of 14 amino acids. In DNA, the CDR3 is TGTGCCACCAGCAGAGATGGACAGGGCTATGAGCAGTTCTTC. This codes for CATSRDGQGYEQFF. Full variable domain (remainder filled in from reference TRBV15 and TRBJ2-1): DAMVIQNPRYQVTQFGKPVTLSCSQTLNHNVMYWYQQKSSQAPKLLFHYYDKDFNNEADTPDNFQSRRPNTSFCFLDIRSPGLGDTAMYLCATSRDGQGYEQFFGPGTRLTVL.

The chain couples TRBV28 to TRBJ2-3; 9 bases fit TRBD2. J gave up 6 bases and V 8 bases, and 12 bases lay outside the gene matches. The CDR3 length is 15 residues. The germline V gene encodes CDR1 MDHEN and CDR2 SYDVKM. CDR3 nucleotides: TGTGCCAGCGGCGCAGCGGGGGGTTTCGCGGATACGCAGTATTTT. Translated: CASGAAGGFADTQYF.

V and J are TRBV24-1 and TRBJ2-5; TRBD1 or TRBD2 may be the D gene (5 bases each). The CDR3 length is 16 residues. Per germline, CDR1 KGHDR and CDR2 SFDVKD. Trimming shortened V by 3 bases and J by 0 bases, and 13 bases separated the two germline ends. The CDR3 nucleotides read TGTGCCACCAGTGATGACACGACAGCGGACCAAGAGACCCAGTACTTC. Its protein product is CATSDDTTADQETQYF.

The rearrangement joins TRBV15 to TRBJ2-2, with D hard to call. Trimming stripped 0 bases from V and 0 bases from J, with 5 bases between. Germline-derived CDR1 and CDR2 are LNHNV and YYDKDF (reference sequence). This CDR3 is 15 amino acids long. CDR3: CATSRETPNTGELFF. DNA of the CDR3: TGTGCCACCAGCAGAGAGACACCGAACACCGGGGAGCTGTTTTTT.

The V call is TRBV6-1, the J call TRBJ2-1, with D unclear. Trimming pared 1 base from V and 8 bases from J, leaving 9 bases between. The CDR3 loop spans 13 amino acids. Germline CDR1 reads MNHNS; CDR2 reads SASEGT. The CDR3 loop is CASSEVGIHEQFF. DNA for the CDR3: TGTGCCAGCAGTGAAGTGGGTATTCATGAGCAGTTCTTC.

DNA for the CDR3: TGTGCCAGTCGGGGGGTAACGGGAAACACCATATATTTT. Its translation: CASRGVTGNTIYF. This chain uses TRBV7-2 with TRBJ1-3; D is perhaps TRBD1 (5 bases). This CDR3 contains 13 residues. Germline V gives CDR1 SGHTA, CDR2 FQGNSA. Trimming stripped 9 bases from V and 4 bases from J, with 13 bases between.

The chain employs TRBV6-5 and TRBJ2-2, with a possible D match to TRBD2 (6 bases). CDR1 and CDR2 from the germline V gene are MNHEY and SVGAGI. Trimming took off 7 bases at V and 2 bases at J, with 14 bases between the two ends. The CDR3 totals 15 residues. The CDR3 nucleotides are TGTGCCAGCATTAGGACTACTCTAAACACCGGGGAGCTGTTTTTT. Its translation is CASIRTTLNTGELFF.

CDR3 protein: CASSFGGGSYEQYF. Here the CDR3 DNA reads TGTGCCAGCAGCTTTGGAGGCGGCTCCTACGAGCAGTACTTC. V is TRBV7-2 and J is TRBJ2-7; D may be TRBD2 (5 bases). Germline V gene data show CDR1 as SGHTA and CDR2 as FQGNSA. With 3 bases removed from V and 0 bases from J, the gap between germline ends came to 9 bases. CDR3 size: 14 residues.